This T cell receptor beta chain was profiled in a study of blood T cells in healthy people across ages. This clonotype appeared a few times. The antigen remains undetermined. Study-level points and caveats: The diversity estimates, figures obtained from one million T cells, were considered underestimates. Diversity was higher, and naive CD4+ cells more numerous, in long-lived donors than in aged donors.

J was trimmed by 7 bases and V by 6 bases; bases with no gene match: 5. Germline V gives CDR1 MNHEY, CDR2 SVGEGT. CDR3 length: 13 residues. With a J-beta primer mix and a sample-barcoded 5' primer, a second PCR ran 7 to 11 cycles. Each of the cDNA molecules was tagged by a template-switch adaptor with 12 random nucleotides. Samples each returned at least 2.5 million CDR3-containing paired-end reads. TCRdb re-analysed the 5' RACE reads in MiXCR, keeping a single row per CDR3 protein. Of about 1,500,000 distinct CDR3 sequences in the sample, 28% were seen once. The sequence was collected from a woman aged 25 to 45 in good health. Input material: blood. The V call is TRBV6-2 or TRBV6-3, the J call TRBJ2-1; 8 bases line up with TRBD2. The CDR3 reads CASRTSGRNEQFF. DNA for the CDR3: TGTGCCAGCAGAACGAGCGGGAGAAATGAGCAGTTCTTC.